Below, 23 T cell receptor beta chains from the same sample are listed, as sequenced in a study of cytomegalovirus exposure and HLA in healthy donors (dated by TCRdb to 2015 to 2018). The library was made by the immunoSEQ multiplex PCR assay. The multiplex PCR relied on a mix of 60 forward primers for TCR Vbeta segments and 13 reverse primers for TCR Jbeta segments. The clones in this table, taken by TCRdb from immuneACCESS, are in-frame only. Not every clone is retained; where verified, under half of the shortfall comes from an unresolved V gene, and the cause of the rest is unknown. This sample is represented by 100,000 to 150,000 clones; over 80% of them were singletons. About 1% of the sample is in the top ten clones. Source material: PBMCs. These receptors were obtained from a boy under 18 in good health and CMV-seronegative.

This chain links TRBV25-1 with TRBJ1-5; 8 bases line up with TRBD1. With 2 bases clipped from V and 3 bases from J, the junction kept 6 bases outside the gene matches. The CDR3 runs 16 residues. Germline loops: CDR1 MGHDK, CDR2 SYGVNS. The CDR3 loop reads CASSEGGQAFNQPQHF. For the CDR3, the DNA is TGTGCCAGCAGTGAAGGGGGACAGGCCTTCAATCAGCCCCAGCATTTT.

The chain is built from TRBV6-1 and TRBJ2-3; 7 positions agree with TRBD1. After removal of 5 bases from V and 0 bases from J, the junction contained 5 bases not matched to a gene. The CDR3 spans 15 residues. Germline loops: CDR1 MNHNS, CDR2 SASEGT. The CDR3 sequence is CASSSDRASTDTQYF. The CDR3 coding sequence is TGTGCCAGCAGTTCCGACAGGGCGAGCACAGATACGCAGTATTTT.

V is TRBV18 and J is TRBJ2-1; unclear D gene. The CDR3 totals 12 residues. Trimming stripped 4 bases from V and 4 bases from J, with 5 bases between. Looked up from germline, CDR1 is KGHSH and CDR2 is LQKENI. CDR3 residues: CASSLNYNEQFF. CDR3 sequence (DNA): TGTGCCAGCTCACTCAATTACAATGAGCAGTTCTTC.

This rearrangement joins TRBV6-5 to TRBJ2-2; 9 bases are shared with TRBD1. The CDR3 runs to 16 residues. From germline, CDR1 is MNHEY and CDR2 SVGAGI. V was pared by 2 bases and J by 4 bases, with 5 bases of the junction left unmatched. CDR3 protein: CASSYGQGLGTGELFF. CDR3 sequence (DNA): TGTGCCAGCAGTTACGGACAGGGGTTGGGCACCGGGGAGCTGTTTTTT.

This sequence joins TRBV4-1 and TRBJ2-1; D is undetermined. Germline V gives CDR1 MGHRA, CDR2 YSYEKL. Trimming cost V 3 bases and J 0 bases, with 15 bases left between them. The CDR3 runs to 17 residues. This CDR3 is CASSHYDWKSSYNEQFF. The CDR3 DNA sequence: TGCGCCAGCAGCCATTACGACTGGAAAAGCTCCTACAATGAGCAGTTCTTC.

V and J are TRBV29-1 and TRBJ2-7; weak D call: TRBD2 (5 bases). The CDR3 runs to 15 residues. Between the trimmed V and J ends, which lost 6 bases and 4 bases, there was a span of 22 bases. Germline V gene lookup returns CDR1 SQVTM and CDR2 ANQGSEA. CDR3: CSVRLREGYVYEQYF. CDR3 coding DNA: TGCAGCGTGAGGCTCAGAGAGGGTTACGTGTACGAGCAGTACTTC.

The CDR3 bases are TGTGCCAGCAGCTTAGGACGGGGTAGCAATCAGCCCCAGCATTTT. It codes for CASSLGRGSNQPQHF. The V gene is TRBV11-2, the J gene TRBJ1-5, with no clear D. CDR3 length: 15 amino acids. Between the trimmed V and J ends, which lost 1 base and 0 bases, there was a span of 7 bases. Germline V gives CDR1 SGHAT, CDR2 FQNNGV.

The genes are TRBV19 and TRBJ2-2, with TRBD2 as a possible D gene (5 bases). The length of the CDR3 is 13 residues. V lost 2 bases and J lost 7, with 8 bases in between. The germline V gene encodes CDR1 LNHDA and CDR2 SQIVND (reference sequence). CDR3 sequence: CASSISRGGELFF. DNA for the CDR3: TGTGCCAGTAGTATAAGCCGGGGCGGGGAGCTGTTTTTT.

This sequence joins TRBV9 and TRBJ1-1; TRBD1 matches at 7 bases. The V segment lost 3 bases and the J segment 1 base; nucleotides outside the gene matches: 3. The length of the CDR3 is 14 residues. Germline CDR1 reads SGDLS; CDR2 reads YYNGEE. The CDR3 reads CASSEGQQNTEAFF. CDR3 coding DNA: TGTGCCAGCAGCGAGGGACAGCAGAACACTGAAGCTTTCTTT.

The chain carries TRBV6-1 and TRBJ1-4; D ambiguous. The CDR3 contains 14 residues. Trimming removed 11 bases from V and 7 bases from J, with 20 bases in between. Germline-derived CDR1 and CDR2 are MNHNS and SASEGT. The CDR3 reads CACLRGSMGEKLFF. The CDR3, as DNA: TGTGCCTGCCTGCGGGGAAGCATGGGTGAAAAACTGTTTTTT.

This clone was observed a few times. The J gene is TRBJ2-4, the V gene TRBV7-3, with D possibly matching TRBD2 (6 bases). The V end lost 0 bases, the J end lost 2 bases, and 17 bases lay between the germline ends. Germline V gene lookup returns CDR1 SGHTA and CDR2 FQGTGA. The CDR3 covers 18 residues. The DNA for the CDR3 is TGTGCCAGCAGCTTAACGGGTAGCGGTCAAGGATCCAAAAACATTCAGTACTTC. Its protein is CASSLTGSGQGSKNIQYF.

The CDR3 region is CASSEGARGNTIYF. Written as DNA, the CDR3 is TGTGCCAGCAGTGAGGGGGCCCGGGGAAACACCATATATTTT. The chain uses TRBV6-1 and TRBJ1-3, with D perhaps TRBD1 (6 bases). Deletions cut 3 bases from V and 4 bases from J, with 10 bases between. The CDR3 is 14 amino acids. Germline CDR1 is MNHNS and CDR2 is SASEGT.

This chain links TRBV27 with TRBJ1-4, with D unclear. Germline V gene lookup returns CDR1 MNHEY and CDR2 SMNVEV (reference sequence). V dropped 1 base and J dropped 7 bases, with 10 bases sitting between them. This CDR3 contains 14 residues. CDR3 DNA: TGTGCCAGCAGTTTATGGGGAGGTGGTGAAAAACTGTTTTTT. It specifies CASSLWGGGEKLFF.

CDR3 protein: CSARRNEKLFF. Here the CDR3 DNA reads TGCAGTGCTAGACGGAATGAAAAACTGTTTTTT. The chain combines TRBV20-1 with TRBJ1-4; D is unresolved. CDR1 and CDR2 from the germline V gene are DFQATT and SNEGSKA (reference sequence). The CDR3 has 11 residues. Between the trimmed V and J ends, which lost 2 bases and 5 bases, there was a span of 3 bases.

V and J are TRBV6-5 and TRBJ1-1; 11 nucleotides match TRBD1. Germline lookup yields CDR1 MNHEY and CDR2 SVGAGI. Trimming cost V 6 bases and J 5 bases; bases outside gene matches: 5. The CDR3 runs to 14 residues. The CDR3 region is CASSRTGGRTEAFF. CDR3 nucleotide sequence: TGTGCCAGCAGCAGGACAGGGGGCAGGACTGAAGCTTTCTTT.

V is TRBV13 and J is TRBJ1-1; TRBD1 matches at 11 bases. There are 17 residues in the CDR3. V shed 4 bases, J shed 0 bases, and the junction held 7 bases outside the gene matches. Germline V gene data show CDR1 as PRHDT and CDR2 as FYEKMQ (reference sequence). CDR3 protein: CASSSFGQGALNTEAFF. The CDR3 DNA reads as TGTGCCAGCAGCTCGTTTGGACAGGGGGCTTTGAACACTGAAGCTTTCTTT.

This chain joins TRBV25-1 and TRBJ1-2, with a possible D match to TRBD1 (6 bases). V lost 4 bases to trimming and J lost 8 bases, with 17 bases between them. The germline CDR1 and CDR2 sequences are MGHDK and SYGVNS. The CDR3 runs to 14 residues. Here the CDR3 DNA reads TGTGCCAGCAGTGCGCCCGGGGACATTCGCGGCTACACCTTC. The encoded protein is CASSAPGDIRGYTF.

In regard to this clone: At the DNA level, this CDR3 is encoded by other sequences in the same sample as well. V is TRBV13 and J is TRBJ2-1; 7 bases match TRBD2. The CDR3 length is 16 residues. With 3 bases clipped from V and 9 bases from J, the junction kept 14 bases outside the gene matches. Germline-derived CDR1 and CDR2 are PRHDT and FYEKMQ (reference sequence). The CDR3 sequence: CASSLGTLAEVGEQFF. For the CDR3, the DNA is TGTGCCAGCAGCTTGGGGACGCTAGCGGAGGTCGGTGAGCAGTTCTTC.

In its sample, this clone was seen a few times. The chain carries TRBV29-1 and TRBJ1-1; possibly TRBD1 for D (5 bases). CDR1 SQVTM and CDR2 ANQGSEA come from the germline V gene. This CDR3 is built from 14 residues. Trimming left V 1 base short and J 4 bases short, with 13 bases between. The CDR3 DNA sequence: TGCAGCGTTGAAGGGTCGGGGGTAGCCACTGAAGCTTTCTTT. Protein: CSVEGSGVATEAFF.

CDR3 protein: CASSLGQEQYF. The CDR3 DNA reads TGTGCCAGCAGCCTCGGACAGGAGCAGTACTTC. The chain links TRBV7-9 to TRBJ2-7; perhaps TRBD1 as D (6 bases). The V and J ends lost 5 bases and 7 bases respectively, with 9 bases between them. CDR3 length equals 11 residues. Germline-derived CDR1 and CDR2 are SEHNR and FQNEAQ (reference sequence). Full variable domain (rest looked up from reference TRBV7-9 and TRBJ2-7): DTGVSQNPRHKITKRGQNVTFRCDPISEHNRLYWYRQTLGQGPEFLTYFQNEAQLEKSRLLSDRFSAERPKGSFSTLEIQRTEQGDSAMYLCASSLGQEQYFGPGTRLTVT.

The CDR3 reads CASSMGRSYNEQFF. The CDR3 DNA reads as TGTGCCAGTAGTATGGGGAGGTCCTACAATGAGCAGTTCTTC. The rearrangement links TRBV19 to TRBJ2-1; tentatively, D is TRBD2 (6 bases). Trimming removed 3 bases at V and 1 base at J, with 7 bases between. The length of the CDR3 is 14 residues. From germline, CDR1 is LNHDA and CDR2 SQIVND (reference sequence).

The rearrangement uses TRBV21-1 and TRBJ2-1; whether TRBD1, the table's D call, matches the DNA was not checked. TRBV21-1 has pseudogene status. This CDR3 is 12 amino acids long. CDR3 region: CASSRAWTEQFF. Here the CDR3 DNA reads TGTGCCAGCAGCAGGGCCTGGACAGAGCAGTTCTTC.

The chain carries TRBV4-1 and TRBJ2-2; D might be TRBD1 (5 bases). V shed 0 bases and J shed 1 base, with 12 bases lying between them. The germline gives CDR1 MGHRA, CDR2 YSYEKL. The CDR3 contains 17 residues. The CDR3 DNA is TGCGCCAGCAGCCAAGATCTGACAGAAATGAACACCGGGGAGCTGTTTTTT. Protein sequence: CASSQDLTEMNTGELFF.